These T cell receptor beta chains were read from a single sample in a study of spatial heterogeneity in lung cancer. TCRdb ran MiXCR on the 5' RACE reads and lists one entry per CDR3 protein. The table lists around 40,000 distinct CDR3 sequences, roughly 5.2% of them singletons. The material was PBMCs, obtained at surgery. The receptors stem from a female donor with early-stage non-small cell lung cancer. The CDR3 runs from the conserved cysteine through the conserved F or W. A D gene is named only where the DNA matches it firmly. Clone size is stated in some rows and not others, as once, few, many or a class when expanded.

many	TRBV5-1	TRBJ2-7	NA	CASSSDMLSSYEQYF	TGCGCCAGCAGCAGCGACATGTTAAGCTCCTACGAGCAGTACTTC
many	TRBV12-3/TRBV12-4	TRBJ2-7	NA	CASRVAASYEQYF	TGTGCCAGCAGGGTGGCAGCCTCCTACGAGCAGTACTTC
NA	TRBV20-1	TRBJ1-2	NA	CSARDPSGADYGYTF	TGCAGTGCTAGAGATCCGTCGGGGGCCGACTATGGCTACACCTTC
few	TRBV12-3/TRBV12-4	TRBJ2-3	TRBD2	CASRLSGGAGDTQYF	TGTGCCAGCAGACTAAGCGGGGGGGCCGGGGATACGCAGTATTTT
few	TRBV6-6	TRBJ1-5	TRBD1	CASSYSKQQTGPINQPQHF	TGTGCCAGCAGTTACTCCAAACAACAGACAGGGCCCATTAATCAGCCCCAGCATTTT
NA	TRBV4-2	TRBJ2-7	NA	CASSQERFSIYEQYF	TGTGCCAGCAGCCAAGAGCGGTTCTCTATCTACGAGCAGTACTTC
many	TRBV6-2/TRBV6-3	TRBJ2-5	NA	CASSTRPGGRETQYF	TGTGCCAGCAGTACGAGACCGGGGGGCCGGGAGACCCAGTACTTC
many	TRBV28	TRBJ1-6	NA	CASVQGMGNSPLHF	TGTGCCAGCGTACAGGGAATGGGGAATTCACCCCTCCACTTT
many	TRBV5-4	TRBJ2-5	TRBD1	CASSPGGQGRAQYF	TGTGCCAGCAGCCCAGGGGGACAGGGGAGGGCCCAGTACTTC
NA	TRBV5-6	TRBJ1-6	NA	CVSSPRMGLGNSPLHF	TGTGTCAGCAGCCCCAGGATGGGGCTAGGGAATTCACCCCTCCACTTT
many	TRBV7-9	TRBJ2-5	NA	CASSSSYQETQYF	TGTGCCAGCAGCTCATCGTACCAAGAGACCCAGTACTTC
many	TRBV11-2	TRBJ2-3	NA	CASSLASDTQYF	TGTGCCAGCAGCTTAGCTTCAGATACGCAGTATTTT
few	TRBV6-2/TRBV6-3	TRBJ2-7	NA	CASSSPGRLYEQYF	TGTGCCAGCAGCTCCCCCGGCCGGCTCTACGAGCAGTACTTC
many	TRBV30	TRBJ1-1	TRBD1	CACLRGLSLAAEAFF	TGTGCCTGCCTCAGGGGGCTGTCTCTCGCCGCTGAAGCTTTCTTT
many	TRBV12-3/TRBV12-4	TRBJ1-3	NA	CASNLRRSSGNTIYF	TGTGCCAGCAACCTTAGACGGAGTTCGGGAAACACCATATATTTT
many	TRBV20-1	TRBJ2-1	TRBD2	CSASRTSGDYNEQFF	TGCAGTGCTAGCAGGACTAGCGGGGATTACAATGAGCAGTTCTTC
many	TRBV3-1	TRBJ2-7	TRBD2	CASSRSSGGGYEQYF	TGTGCCAGCAGCCGATCGAGCGGGGGCGGGTACGAGCAGTACTTC
many	TRBV15	TRBJ1-4	NA	CATSRQGSNEKLFF	TGTGCCACCAGCAGACAGGGGTCTAATGAAAAACTGTTTTTT
NA	TRBV30	TRBJ1-6	NA	CAWSPKDGYNSPLHF	TGTGCCTGGAGCCCCAAGGACGGGTATAATTCACCCCTCCACTTT
NA	TRBV5-4	TRBJ2-1	TRBD1	CASSRQGEQFF	TGTGCCAGCTCGCGACAGGGTGAGCAGTTCTTC
many	TRBV10-3	TRBJ1-1	TRBD1	CAISLTGTEAFF	TGTGCCATCAGCCTGACAGGGACTGAAGCTTTCTTT
few	TRBV5-1	TRBJ1-1	NA	CASSPSGVYTEAFF	TGCGCCAGCAGCCCGTCAGGGGTCTACACTGAAGCTTTCTTT
many	TRBV15	TRBJ2-7	NA	CATSRDVWQGSYEQYF	TGTGCCACCAGCAGAGATGTTTGGCAGGGGTCCTACGAGCAGTACTTC
many	TRBV11-2	TRBJ1-5	TRBD1	CASSLETGLGQPQHF	TGTGCCAGCAGCTTAGAGACAGGGTTAGGACAGCCCCAGCATTTT
NA	TRBV19	TRBJ2-5	TRBD1	CASSIGPGTGEETQYF	TGTGCCAGTAGTATAGGACCCGGGACAGGGGAAGAGACCCAGTACTTC
many	TRBV7-8	TRBJ1-1	NA	CASRPRDGLMNTEAFF	TGTGCCAGCAGGCCCAGGGACGGCCTAATGAACACTGAAGCTTTCTTT
many	TRBV5-4	TRBJ2-4	TRBD2	CASSLAGLASNIQYF	TGTGCCAGCAGCTTGGCCGGACTAGCTTCAAACATTCAGTACTTC
few	TRBV18	TRBJ2-7	TRBD1	CASSQGQGVYEQYF	TGTGCCAGCTCACAAGGACAGGGGGTTTACGAGCAGTACTTC
many	TRBV5-1	TRBJ2-5	TRBD1	CASSLADRGGETQYF	TGCGCCAGCAGCTTGGCTGACAGGGGTGGAGAGACCCAGTACTTC
NA	TRBV4-1	TRBJ2-1	TRBD2	CASSLRTSGGTWNEQFF	TGCGCCAGCAGCCTGCGGACTAGCGGGGGTACATGGAATGAGCAGTTCTTC
many	TRBV6-1	TRBJ1-5	NA	CASRAMGEGNQPQHF	TGTGCCAGCAGGGCGATGGGGGAGGGCAATCAGCCCCAGCATTTT
many	TRBV20-1	TRBJ2-7	NA	CSARAARTPSYEQYF	TGCAGTGCTAGGGCCGCCCGGACGCCATCGTACGAGCAGTACTTC
many	TRBV27	TRBJ1-1	NA	CASSPPGGMVHTEAFF	TGTGCCAGCAGTCCCCCGGGAGGGATGGTCCACACTGAAGCTTTCTTT
many	TRBV28	TRBJ1-5	NA	CASSLTGQGNQPQHF	TGTGCCAGCAGTTTAACGGGTCAGGGCAATCAGCCCCAGCATTTT
many	TRBV6-5	TRBJ2-2	NA	CASSPGYNTGELFF	TGTGCCAGCAGTCCGGGCTACAACACCGGGGAGCTGTTTTTT
many	TRBV3-1	TRBJ1-1	TRBD1	CASSQKNRGAEAFF	TGTGCCAGCAGCCAAAAAAACAGGGGCGCTGAAGCTTTCTTT
NA	TRBV7-3	TRBJ2-2	NA	CASSAYTAGELFF	TGTGCCAGCAGCGCCTACACGGCCGGGGAGCTGTTTTTT
many	TRBV7-9	TRBJ2-1	TRBD2	CASSLGKLAGTYNEQFF	TGTGCCAGCAGCTTGGGGAAACTAGCGGGGACCTACAATGAGCAGTTCTTC
many	TRBV29-1	TRBJ1-3	NA	CSVEDPRTGSGNTIYF	TGCAGCGTTGAAGATCCCCGGACCGGCTCTGGAAACACCATATATTTT
many	TRBV23-1	TRBJ1-1	NA	CASAVVGHIMNTEAFF	TGCGCCAGCGCAGTCGTGGGACACATCATGAACACTGAAGCTTTCTTT
many	TRBV7-8	TRBJ1-1	NA	CASSQWGRADTEAFF	TGTGCCAGCAGCCAATGGGGCAGGGCTGACACTGAAGCTTTCTTT